The sequence of this TCR beta chain was determined in a study of T-cell memory formation after mild COVID-19 listed by TCRdb under 2021. Notes on the research overall: Most TCR sequence clusters were specific to one of the two donors. Longitudinal TCRalpha and TCRbeta repertoire sequencing tracked T-cell clones expanding and contracting after mild COVID-19 in two donors. The cohort comprised two young, previously healthy adult volunteers, one female and one male. Paper-wide results and their limitations: The detection of some responding clones in pre-infection memory suggests that pre-existing cross-reactive memory T cells joined the SARS-CoV-2 response. Clones contracting from day 15 to 85 had balanced CD4/CD8 phenotypes, while a second wave expanding from day 15 to 37 was biased towards CD4+. Only a couple of mild cases were covered in the study, and larger cohorts including severe cases with pre-infection samples were considered necessary. Whether the second-wave clones peaking on day 37 were SARS-CoV-2 specific was not confirmed. Contracting CD4+ clones were located mainly in the CM and EM memory subsets, whereas CD8+ clones were found to be enriched in EMRA.

Ficoll-Paque density gradient centrifugation was the method used to isolate PBMCs. Spanning cysteine to phenylalanine, the CDR3 consists of 14 amino acids. Only the CDR3 DNA is retained, 42 bases long and in frame from the first base. Reading the germline V gene (reference sequence) gives CDR1 MNHEY and CDR2 SMNVEV. V was cut back by 3 bases and J by 4 bases, leaving a gap of 13 bases between them. Note on this clonotype: Its cognate antigen has yet to be identified. Within one base of it there is no much larger clone, and no base qualities were kept.

Sequenced on an Illumina NovaSeq 6000. TCRalpha and TCRbeta cDNA libraries were constructed by 5'RACE with constant-segment primers, with sample barcodes and unique molecular identifiers being introduced. Trizol reagent was used to extract RNA from every sample. Library amplification was performed in two PCR steps, and a second sample barcode and Illumina TruSeq adapters were introduced in the second step. Sequencing of libraries was performed on an Illumina NovaSeq with 2 x 150 bp paired-end reads. The published analysis was carried out like this. With migec v1.2.7, reads were demultiplexed and then collapsed into UMI-guided consensus sequences. Using mixcr v2.1.11, the UMI consensuses were aligned to TRA and TRB V and J templates and assembled into clonotypes. Clonotypes were classified as expanded or contracted when called significant by both edgeR and NoisET, with noise models trained on biological replicates. For edgeR calls, a false discovery rate-adjusted p below 0.01 and a log2 fold-change threshold of 1 were applied. As an exploratory analysis of dynamics, PCA with hierarchical clustering was applied to max-normalized trajectories of the 1000 most abundant clonotypes. Separately sequenced CD4+ and CD8+ repertoires were used to assign a CD4 or CD8 phenotype to each responding clone. Through fastp at Q25 and MiXCR, TCRdb rebuilt clones from the public reads, retaining in-frame beta chains. Every entry covers one CDR3 protein and lists the most common genes and DNA from its rows. These V and J calls originate from TCRdb's pipeline instead of the authors' own analysis. For this sample there are 450,000 or so distinct CDR3 sequences; roughly 23% appear just once. Under 15% of the sample lies in the top ten.

In this chain, TRBV27 is recombined with TRBJ2-7; no D segment can be confidently identified. Sequencing input: PBMCs or a T cell subset sorted from them (not recorded which). The TCR comes from an adult woman who had mild COVID-19 (a few samples of this study predate the infection). The sample titles of this study are shuffled in the database, so cell type and time point are left out; the donor was told from shared clones. The CDR3 is CASSFGNGEYEQYF. The nucleotide sequence is TGTGCCAGCAGTTTCGGAAACGGAGAGTACGAGCAGTACTTC.